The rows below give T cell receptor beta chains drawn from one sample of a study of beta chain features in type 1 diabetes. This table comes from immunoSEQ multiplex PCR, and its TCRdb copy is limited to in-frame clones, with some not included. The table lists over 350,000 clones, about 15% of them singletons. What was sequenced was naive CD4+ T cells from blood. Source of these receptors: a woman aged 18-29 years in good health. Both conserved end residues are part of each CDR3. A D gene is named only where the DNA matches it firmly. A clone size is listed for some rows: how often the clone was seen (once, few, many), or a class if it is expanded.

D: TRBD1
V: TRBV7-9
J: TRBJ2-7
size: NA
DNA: TGTGCCAGCAGCTTACCCGGGACAGAGCCCTACGAGCAGTACTTC
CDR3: CASSLPGTEPYEQYF

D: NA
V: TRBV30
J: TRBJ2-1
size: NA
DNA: TGTGCCTGGAGTGGTCTTGAGCAGTTCTTC
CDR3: CAWSGLEQFF

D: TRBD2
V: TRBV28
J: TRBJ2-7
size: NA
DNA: TGTGCCAGTAGACTGAATGGGGAGGGCTACGAGCAGTACTTC
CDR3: CASRLNGEGYEQYF

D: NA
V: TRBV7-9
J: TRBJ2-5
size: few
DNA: TGTGCCAGCAGCTTAAGCCTGGAGACCCAGTACTTC
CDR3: CASSLSLETQYF

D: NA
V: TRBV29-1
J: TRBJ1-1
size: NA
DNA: TGCAGCGCTGAACAGGCTTCGACTGAAGCTTTCTTT
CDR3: CSAEQASTEAFF

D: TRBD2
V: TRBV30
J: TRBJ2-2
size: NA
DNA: TGTGCCTGGGGCGGGAGCGTGTCTGGCGGGGAGCTGTTTTTT
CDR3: CAWGGSVSGGELFF

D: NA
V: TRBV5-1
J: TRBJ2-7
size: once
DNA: TGCGCCAGCAGCTTGGACAGGGTTTCCTACGAGCAGTACTTC
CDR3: CASSLDRVSYEQYF

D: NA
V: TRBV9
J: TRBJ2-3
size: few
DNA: TGTGCCAGCAGCGTGTGGAGCACAGGTTCTATGGATACGCAGTATTTT
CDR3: CASSVWSTGSMDTQYF

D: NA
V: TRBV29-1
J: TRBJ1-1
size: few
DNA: TGCAGCGTTGAGGCAGAAGCTTTCTTT
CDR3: CSVEAEAFF

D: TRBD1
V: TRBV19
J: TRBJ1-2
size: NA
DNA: TGTGCCAGTCTTAGACAGGGGGCAATGCGGGACTCTGGCTACACCTTC
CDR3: CASLRQGAMRDSGYTF

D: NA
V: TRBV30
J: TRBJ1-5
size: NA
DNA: TGTGCCTGGAGCCGCCGGGACTTTCAGCCCCAGCATTTT
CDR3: CAWSRRDFQPQHF